These 29 T cell receptor beta chains share one sample of origin, sequenced in a study of T-cell reconstitution after alpha-beta-depleted transplantation in children. Unique molecular identifiers were incorporated during preparation of the TCRbeta library. TCRdb passed the PCR reads through MiXCR, listing each CDR3 protein once. The sample includes 200,000 to 300,000 distinct CDR3 sequences, about 11% seen only once; the top ten take 2.6%. The sequenced sample was PBMCs from the stem cell graft donor, obtained from the stem cell graft. The receptors stem from a human donor who donated a stem cell graft to a child with acute lymphoblastic leukemia.

Only a few counts were recorded for this clonotype. Written as DNA, the CDR3 is TGTGCCAGCAGCTTACGACAACGGAAAGAGACCCAGTACTTC. Protein sequence: CASSLRQRKETQYF. This chain connects TRBV14 to TRBJ2-5; unclear D gene. The CDR3 consists of 14 residues. The germline gives CDR1 SGHDN, CDR2 FVKESK. The V end was cut by 5 bases, the J end by 3 bases, with 13 bases between.

This clonotype was observed many times. The chain carries TRBV28 and TRBJ2-7; 8 bases fit TRBD1. The germline CDR1 and CDR2 sequences are MDHEN and SYDVKM. With 8 bases clipped from V and 4 bases from J, the junction kept 4 bases outside the gene matches. The CDR3 is 12 amino acids. CDR3 sequence: CASQTGGYEQYF. CDR3 sequence (DNA): TGTGCCAGCCAAACAGGGGGTTACGAGCAGTACTTC.

This clonotype has at least ten counts. The V gene is TRBV3-1, the J gene TRBJ2-7; D gene ambiguous. Germline lookup yields CDR1 LGHDT and CDR2 YNNKEL (reference sequence). The CDR3 spans 13 residues. V was pared by 1 base and J by 6 bases, with 10 bases between. CDR3 protein: CASSQATSTEQYF. The CDR3 DNA reads as TGTGCCAGCAGCCAAGCAACATCCACCGAGCAGTACTTC.

This clonotype was counted ten times or more. The chain is built from TRBV6-2 or TRBV6-3 and TRBJ1-1; D may be TRBD1 (5 bases). Per germline, CDR1 MNHEY and CDR2 SVGEGT. The CDR3 covers 15 residues. V was shortened by 7 bases and J by 1 base, with 16 bases between the two germline ends. CDR3 in amino acids: CASIRAGVRNTEAFF. The DNA of the CDR3 is TGTGCCAGCATCCGGGCGGGGGTCAGGAACACTGAAGCTTTCTTT.

As concerns this clonotype: A much larger clonotype is one base distant, so this may be a read error. The rearrangement uses TRBV7-2 and TRBJ2-6; D is unresolved. The CDR3 length is 15 residues. The V gene lost 5 bases and the J gene lost 1 base, with 9 bases spanning the gap. CDR1 and CDR2 (germline): SGHTA, FQGNSA. CDR3 loop: CASSLFLSGANVLTF. The CDR3 region has the DNA TGTGCCAGCAGCCTTTTCCTTTCTGGGGCCAACGTCCTGACTTTC.

This clonotype was counted at least ten times. In DNA form, the CDR3 reads TGTGCCTGGAGTCCGGGAGGGTTGGAGACCCAGTACTTC. This gives the protein CAWSPGGLETQYF. V usage is TRBV30 and J usage is TRBJ2-5; 8 positions match TRBD2. Germline CDR1 is GTSNPN and CDR2 is SVGIG (reference sequence). The CDR3 sequence is 13 residues long. J gave up 5 bases and V 2 bases, and 4 bases lay outside the gene matches.

This clonotype was observed many times. The CDR3 DNA is TGTGCCAGCTCACACGGGACTAGAAGCACCGGGGAGCTGTTTTTT. Translated: CASSHGTRSTGELFF. This chain connects TRBV18 to TRBJ2-2, with TRBD2 matching over 8 bases. CDR1 and CDR2 (germline): KGHSH, LQKENI. Germline trimming cut 4 bases from V and 4 bases from J; bases unmatched to any gene: 5. The CDR3 spans 15 residues. The complete variable domain, with remaining parts taken from reference TRBV18 and TRBJ2-2, reads NAGVMQNPRHLVRRRGQEARLRCSPMKGHSHVYWYRQLPEEGLKFMVYLQKENIIDESGMPKERFSAEFPKEGPSILRIQQVVRGDSAAYFCASSHGTRSTGELFFGEGSRLTVL.

This rearrangement joins TRBV11-1 to TRBJ2-5; 13 bases are a match to TRBD2. Trimming took 5 bases from V and 4 from J; bases not matched to a gene: 7. This CDR3 region has 16 residues. Germline CDR1 and CDR2: SGHAT and FQDESV (reference sequence). CDR3 sequence reads: CASSKSTSGRGETQYF. As DNA, the CDR3 is TGTGCCAGCAGCAAAAGTACTAGCGGGAGGGGAGAGACCCAGTACTTC.

This clonotype was seen ten or more times. The rearrangement uses TRBV12-3 or TRBV12-4 and TRBJ2-3; D is perhaps TRBD2 (6 bases). Deletions cut 5 bases from V and 6 bases from J, with 15 bases between. CDR3 size: 14 residues. The CDR3 protein is CASSLGTPSDTQYF. In DNA form, the CDR3 reads TGTGCCAGCAGTCTCGGGACTCCGAGCGATACGCAGTATTTT.

This clonotype showed up many times. The chain joins TRBV28 to TRBJ2-6; D remains ambiguous. This CDR3 spans 15 amino acids. Germline assignment: CDR1 MDHEN and CDR2 SYDVKM. Trimming took off 2 bases at V and 0 bases at J, with 5 bases between the two ends. In DNA form, the CDR3 reads TGTGCCAGCAGTTTAAGCGCCTCTGGGGCCAACGTCCTGACTTTC. Amino acid sequence: CASSLSASGANVLTF. Based on the CDR3 plus reference TRBV28 and TRBJ2-6, the full variable domain is DVKVTQSSRYLVKRTGEKVFLECVQDMDHENMFWYRQDPGLGLRLIYFSYDVKMKEKGDIPEGYSVSREKKERFSLILESASTNQTSMYLCASSLSASGANVLTFGAGSRLTVL.

This clonotype occurred many times. This sequence joins TRBV29-1 and TRBJ1-2; 9 bases fit TRBD1. The CDR3 totals 13 residues. Per germline, CDR1 SQVTM and CDR2 ANQGSEA. With 1 base clipped from V and 6 bases from J, the junction kept 3 bases outside the gene matches. CDR3 residues: CSVEANRGHGYTF. The CDR3, as DNA: TGCAGCGTTGAAGCTAACAGGGGGCATGGCTACACCTTC.

This clonotype was observed at least ten times. V is TRBV5-1 and J is TRBJ1-2; no firm D call. The CDR3 spans 13 residues. Germline CDR1 and CDR2: SGHRS and YFSETQ. The germline V and J ends were trimmed by 0 bases and 2 bases, with 5 bases remaining between them. CDR3: CASSLEGNYGYTF. DNA of the CDR3: TGCGCCAGCAGCTTGGAGGGCAACTATGGCTACACCTTC.

This clonotype was observed many times. This chain joins TRBV6-5 and TRBJ1-1; D is unresolved. The CDR3 extends over 17 amino acids. Germline V gives CDR1 MNHEY, CDR2 SVGAGI. The V end lost 2 bases, the J end lost 2 bases, and 18 bases lay between the germline ends. The CDR3 sequence: CASSYRFPTELNTEAFF. The CDR3 nucleotides read TGTGCCAGCAGTTACAGGTTCCCAACAGAACTAAACACTGAAGCTTTCTTT.

This clonotype occurred many times. The CDR3 spells CASSFRRGTTDTQYF. CDR3 in DNA: TGTGCCAGCAGTTTCCGACGGGGAACCACAGATACGCAGTATTTT. V usage is TRBV27 and J usage is TRBJ2-3; TRBD2 might be the D (5 bases). Trimming removed 3 bases from V and 2 bases from J, with 12 bases in between. Germline V gene lookup returns CDR1 MNHEY and CDR2 SMNVEV (reference sequence). The CDR3 spans 15 residues.

On this clonotype itself: A much more abundant neighbour one base away suggests this may be a read error. V gene TRBV29-1 combines with J gene TRBJ2-7; TRBD1 aligns across 7 bases. CDR1 and CDR2 from the germline V gene are SQVTM and ANQGSEA. Losses at the gene ends were 6 bases for V and 5 bases for J; bases not matched to a gene: 10. The CDR3 consists of 13 residues. For the CDR3, the DNA is TGCAGCGTCCCGGGACAGAATTCCCACGAGCAGTACTTC. Translation: CSVPGQNSHEQYF.

The chain recombines TRBV15 with TRBJ2-7; 8 bases agree with TRBD1. Trimming at V came to 0 bases and at J to 6 bases, leaving 7 bases not matched to a gene. Germline V gene lookup returns CDR1 LNHNV and CDR2 YYDKDF (reference sequence). CDR3 length equals 15 residues. DNA of the CDR3: TGTGCCACCAGCAGAGATGTCAGGGGGCTAGGCGAGCAGTACTTC. This encodes CATSRDVRGLGEQYF.

In this sample, this clonotype turned up many times. The chain links TRBV5-1 to TRBJ2-2; TRBD1 matches at 10 bases. The V gene end was trimmed by 0 bases and the J gene end by 7 bases; junction bases not matched to a gene: 3. CDR1 and CDR2 (germline): SGHRS, YFSETQ. This CDR3 is 15 amino acids long. CDR3 protein: CASSLGQGANGELFF. CDR3 DNA sequence: TGCGCCAGCAGCTTGGGACAGGGGGCCAACGGGGAGCTGTTTTTT.

The chain joins TRBV9 to TRBJ1-2; unclear D gene. With 0 bases removed from V and 6 bases from J, the gap between germline ends came to 18 bases. The CDR3 consists of 16 residues. Germline V gene lookup returns CDR1 SGDLS and CDR2 YYNGEE. The CDR3 here is CASSVVRAGRDNGYTF. As DNA, the CDR3 is TGTGCCAGCAGCGTAGTGCGAGCTGGTCGGGATAATGGCTACACCTTC.

This clonotype was counted at least ten times. The V gene is TRBV7-2, the J gene TRBJ2-5, with D maybe TRBD1 (6 bases). CDR1 is SGHTA, CDR2 FQGNSA, per germline. There are 15 residues in the CDR3. V was shortened by 5 bases and J by 5 bases, with 18 bases between the two germline ends. Here the CDR3 reads CASSLNMGRGETQYF. For the CDR3, the DNA is TGTGCCAGCAGCCTTAATATGGGCAGGGGCGAGACCCAGTACTTC.

This clonotype appeared many times. The rearrangement links TRBV6-5 to TRBJ1-4; tentative D call: TRBD1 (5 bases). Per the germline V gene, CDR1 is MNHEY and CDR2 is SVGAGI. CDR3 length: 16 amino acids. Trimming took 4 bases from V and 7 from J, leaving 19 bases between them. The CDR3 DNA is TGTGCCAGCAGTTCCCACCGGGGGGAGGAAGGTGAAAAACTGTTTTTT. Translated: CASSSHRGEEGEKLFF.

This chain connects TRBV20-1 to TRBJ2-5; 8 bases line up with TRBD1. The ends lost 0 bases at V and 2 bases at J; junction bases unmatched: 5. The V gene's germline CDR1 is DFQATT and CDR2 SNEGSKA (reference sequence). This CDR3 has 15 amino acids. The CDR3 DNA reads as TGCAGTGCTAGAGAATTTACAGGGGGTCAAGAGACCCAGTACTTC. Protein product: CSAREFTGGQETQYF.

This clonotype was recorded many times. The genes are TRBV5-1 and TRBJ2-3, with a possible D match to TRBD1 (5 bases). The V end lost 1 base, the J end lost 1 base, and 13 bases lay between the germline ends. The germline V gene encodes CDR1 SGHRS and CDR2 YFSETQ. The CDR3 is 16 residues long. CDR3 residues: CASSLSWGAGTDTQYF. The CDR3 DNA reads as TGCGCCAGCAGCTTGTCTTGGGGCGCGGGCACAGATACGCAGTATTTT.

This clonotype was recorded many times. V is TRBV9 and J is TRBJ1-2; D not certain. The CDR3 has 14 amino acids. Germline CDR1 is SGDLS and CDR2 is YYNGEE. Trimming pared 2 bases from V and 2 bases from J, leaving 10 bases between. Here the CDR3 reads CASSVGKGNYGYTF. The CDR3 region has the DNA TGTGCCAGCAGCGTGGGGAAAGGCAACTATGGCTACACCTTC.

The gene calls are TRBV19 and TRBJ2-4; D remains unclear. The CDR3 is made up of 14 amino acids. The germline gives CDR1 LNHDA, CDR2 SQIVND (reference sequence). Trimming took 0 bases from V and 4 from J, leaving 7 bases between them. The CDR3 nucleotides are TGTGCCAGTAGTATAGACCGCAGGAAAAACATTCAGTACTTC. Its protein is CASSIDRRKNIQYF.

The sample holds many counts of this clonotype. This chain joins TRBV20-1 and TRBJ2-1; TRBD2 aligns across 10 bases. The CDR3 runs to 13 residues. Trimming at V came to 5 bases and at J to 9 bases, leaving 7 bases not matched to a gene. Germline CDR1 reads DFQATT; CDR2 reads SNEGSKA (reference sequence). The CDR3 region is CSAEREGRTEQFF. CDR3 in DNA: TGCAGTGCTGAGCGGGAGGGCCGTACTGAGCAGTTCTTC.

This clonotype has a count of ten or more. J is TRBJ1-1 and V is TRBV29-1, with 7 bases lining up with TRBD1. Germline CDR1 SQVTM, CDR2 ANQGSEA. V gave up 7 bases and J gave up 1 base; unmatched junction bases: 6. This CDR3 has 13 amino acids. The CDR3 nucleotides are TGCAGCGGAAGACAGGGATCGAACACTGAAGCTTTCTTT. Protein sequence: CSGRQGSNTEAFF.

This clonotype came up many times. This chain links TRBV9 with TRBJ2-5; no clear D gene. The CDR3 contains 14 residues. V was shortened by 0 bases and J by 1 base, with 7 bases between the two germline ends. The germline gives CDR1 SGDLS, CDR2 YYNGEE. The DNA of the CDR3 is TGTGCCAGCAGCGTAGGCCAGCGCCAAGAGACCCAGTACTTC. It codes for CASSVGQRQETQYF.

This clonotype was found many times. The chain combines TRBV4-3 with TRBJ2-1, with D unresolved. CDR3 length: 14 residues. CDR1 is LGHNA and CDR2 is YSLEER in the germline V gene. V was trimmed by 4 bases and J by 8 bases, leaving 15 bases between them. For the CDR3, the DNA is TGCGCCAGCAGCCGAGGCCCCCGAGACTATGAGCAGTTCTTC. Translated: CASSRGPRDYEQFF.

At least ten counts were recorded for this clonotype. This chain joins TRBV7-9 and TRBJ2-3; D is perhaps TRBD2 (6 bases). The ends were cut back, 9 bases at V and 2 bases at J, with 9 bases in the middle. Germline values: CDR1 SEHNR, CDR2 FQNEAQ (reference sequence). This CDR3 has 12 residues. CDR3 sequence reads: CARAGNTDTQYF. CDR3 sequence (DNA): TGTGCCAGAGCGGGTAACACAGATACGCAGTATTTT. Variable domain in full (rest from reference TRBV7-9 and TRBJ2-3): DTGVSQNPRHKITKRGQNVTFRCDPISEHNRLYWYRQTLGQGPEFLTYFQNEAQLEKSRLLSDRFSAERPKGSFSTLEIQRTEQGDSAMYLCARAGNTDTQYFGPGTRLTVL.